This T cell receptor (beta chain) is drawn from a study of radiotherapy plus CTLA-4 blockade in lung cancer. Study as a whole: Among patients, about 17% showed objective responses, and roughly 31% had disease control. General study points: Early clonal dynamics of blood T cells, together with interferon-beta, were reported as the best response predictor.

As concerns this clone: Antigen unknown.

Germline lookup yields CDR1 SNHLY and CDR2 FYNNEI. Trimming removed 6 bases at V and 8 bases at J, with 8 bases between. The CDR3 totals 11 residues. Some clones are missing from TCRdb's copy, which holds only in-frame ones; the method was immunoSEQ multiplex PCR. This sample carries around 72,000 clones, roughly 78% of them seen once, and the ten largest clones take less than 7.5%. Focal radiation was given together with CTLA-4 blockade (ipilimumab) to patients with chemo-refractory metastatic non-small-cell lung cancer. The sequence was collected from a human donor with non-small cell lung cancer who had a complete response to radiotherapy plus ipilimumab. The V call is TRBV2, the J call TRBJ2-1; no clear D gene. The source was peripheral blood, collected from a patient treated with radiotherapy plus ipilimumab. The CDR3 DNA follows: TGTGCCAGCAGGGACGGGTATGAGCAGTTCTTC. This encodes CASRDGYEQFF. The entire variable domain, with the rest obtained from reference TRBV2 and TRBJ2-1, is as follows: EPEVTQTPSHQVTQMGQEVILRCVPISNHLYFYWYRQILGQKVEFLVSFYNNEISEKSEIFDDQFSVERPDGSNFTLKIRSTKLEDSAMYFCASRDGYEQFFGPGTRLTVL.